This T cell receptor (beta chain) comes out of a study of blood T cell repertoires in COVID-19. In germline, CDR1 is LGHNA, CDR2 YNFKEQ. The CDR3 is 20 residues long. Germline trimming cut 1 base from V and 1 base from J; bases unmatched to any gene: 8. Under the authors' procedure: Reference gene primer amplification gave estimated nucleated cell counts. Assay: immunoSEQ multiplex PCR; the TCRdb copy retains only in-frame clones and omits some. D and trimming come from the DNA, and the V and J calls and clone size come from that table. The data show about 64,000 clones, 65% to 90% seen once. The rearrangement uses TRBV4-2 and TRBJ2-1, with 15 positions matching TRBD2. The TCR originated in a man aged 50-59 years with active COVID-19. The sample comprised peripheral blood. DNA for the CDR3: TGTGCCAGCAGCCAAGCCCTCGGACTAGCGGGAGGGCCGTCCTACAATGAGCAGTTCTTC. Protein: CASSQALGLAGGPSYNEQFF.